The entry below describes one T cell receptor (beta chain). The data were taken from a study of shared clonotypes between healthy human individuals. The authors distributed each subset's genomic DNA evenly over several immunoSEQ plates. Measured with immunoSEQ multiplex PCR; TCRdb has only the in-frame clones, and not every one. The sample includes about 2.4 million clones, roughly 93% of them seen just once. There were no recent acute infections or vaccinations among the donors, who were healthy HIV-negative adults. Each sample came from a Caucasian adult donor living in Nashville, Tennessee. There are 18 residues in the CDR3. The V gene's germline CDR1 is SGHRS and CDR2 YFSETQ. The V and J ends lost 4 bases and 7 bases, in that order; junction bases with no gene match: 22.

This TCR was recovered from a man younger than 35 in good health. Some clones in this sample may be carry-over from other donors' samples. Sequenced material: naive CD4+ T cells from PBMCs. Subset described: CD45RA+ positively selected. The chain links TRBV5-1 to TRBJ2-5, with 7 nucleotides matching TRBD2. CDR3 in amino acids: CASSKIVASGSTMGTQYF. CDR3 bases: TGCGCCAGCAGCAAAATTGTTGCTAGCGGCTCTACCATGGGGACCCAGTACTTC.